A selection of T cell receptor beta chains follows, all from one sample in a study of T-cell reconstitution after alpha-beta-depleted transplantation in children. Each CDR3 protein gets one entry after TCRdb re-called the PCR reads with MiXCR. In the table there are about 690,000 distinct CDR3 sequences, roughly 17% of which are singletons. The starting material was PBMCs from the stem cell graft donor, obtained from the stem cell graft. These receptors came from a human donor who donated a stem cell graft to a child with acute myeloid leukemia. CDR3s include the opening cysteine and the closing phenylalanine or tryptophan.

v_call: TRBV12-3/TRBV12-4; cdr3_aa: CASSLEGRWSSYNEQFF
v_call: TRBV10-2; cdr3_aa: CASSDWADTDTQYF
v_call: TRBV12-3/TRBV12-4; cdr3_aa: CAAPGGTEAFF
v_call: TRBV20-1; cdr3_aa: CSARESYGLNTEAFF
v_call: TRBV27; cdr3_aa: CASSLGQAGNQPQHF
v_call: TRBV7-9; cdr3_aa: CASSLVAAGGEKLFF
v_call: TRBV10-2; cdr3_aa: CASSERGRPYEQYF
v_call: TRBV7-9; cdr3_aa: CASSLNSGSYGYTF
v_call: TRBV3-1; cdr3_aa: CASSHADRGSEAFF
v_call: TRBV29-1; cdr3_aa: CSVEEVGGNEQFF
v_call: TRBV27; cdr3_aa: CASSPRPHNYGYTF
v_call: TRBV10-3; cdr3_aa: CAISELPTDRSSYNEQFF
v_call: TRBV5-1; cdr3_aa: CASSSGTAGNTIYF
v_call: TRBV12-3/TRBV12-4; cdr3_aa: CASNKNTEAFF
v_call: TRBV25-1; cdr3_aa: CASSAGQGYSEAFF
v_call: TRBV7-9; cdr3_aa: CASRPPNRGNSPLHF
v_call: TRBV7-9; cdr3_aa: CASSLEALAKNIQYF
v_call: TRBV5-1; cdr3_aa: CASSRWGTNTEAFF
v_call: TRBV4-2; cdr3_aa: CASSPKTGTGIQYF
v_call: TRBV20-1; cdr3_aa: CSARPGQGGGFSNQPQHF
v_call: TRBV12-3/TRBV12-4; cdr3_aa: CASNPLRGQGPSDEQFF
v_call: TRBV20-1; cdr3_aa: CSASTETQYF
v_call: TRBV15; cdr3_aa: CATSRDRIGGHYGYTF
v_call: TRBV10-3; cdr3_aa: CAISREPSNQPQHF
v_call: TRBV29-1; cdr3_aa: CSVDNSRLDEQFF
v_call: TRBV29-1; cdr3_aa: CSLGVNYGYTF